This section outlines one T cell receptor beta chain sequence together with its context. The antigen is undetermined. This sample was included in a study of PD-1 blockade in mismatch repair-deficient tumors. Study-level information: Enrolled about 2013-2017, patients had progressing, pretreated mismatch repair-deficient cancers of more than ten types. General observations from the study: After pembrolizumab, tumor-resident clones rose rapidly, then generally contracted before radiologic responses.

Sequencing was performed with immunoSEQ multiplex PCR; in TCRdb, only in-frame clones are kept and a portion is missing. There are approximately 110,000 clones in the sample; about 74% occur only once, and 4.7% lies in the top ten. Germline values: CDR1 LNHDA, CDR2 SQIVND (reference sequence). The V end lost 4 bases, the J end lost 3 bases, and 17 bases lay between the germline ends. The CDR3 covers 16 residues. Mismatch repair deficiency was confirmed in all patients, by PCR or immunohistochemistry. TCRs were sequenced from a few patients responding to pembrolizumab. The J gene is TRBJ2-3, the V gene TRBV19; TRBD1 is a possible D gene (5 bases). This clonotype was sampled from an adult with mismatch repair-deficient cancer. The sample was peripheral blood, taken 60 weeks after starting pembrolizumab. Here the CDR3 DNA reads TGTGCCAGTAGTACAGCCAGGGTAACTGGTACAGATACGCAGTATTTT. Translation: CASSTARVTGTDTQYF.